Following are 5 T cell receptor beta chains from one sample sequenced in a study of T cells expressing NK-cell markers. TCRdb processed the 5' RACE reads again and assigns one entry to each CDR3 protein, with no DNA. The sample holds about 160,000 distinct CDR3 sequences. The specimen sequenced was blood T cells: a sorted CD56 or NKG2C T cell subset, CD4+ or CD8+ T cells, or bulk PBMC T cells (not recorded which). The receptors derive from a man aged 18 to 69 in good health.

The chain links TRBV6-6 to TRBJ2-1. Germline assignment: CDR1 MNHNY and CDR2 SVGAGI (reference sequence). CDR3 size: 13 residues. CDR3 in amino acids: CASSYHENNEQFF.

The chain employs TRBV11-3 and TRBJ2-7; TCRdb selects TRBD1, and the lack of DNA leaves this call unchecked. Germline CDR1 and CDR2: SGHNT and YENEEA. The CDR3 extends over 12 amino acids. CDR3 residues: CASSFFTGEQYF.

J is TRBJ1-5 and V is TRBV10-2; the D call from TCRdb, TRBD1, cannot be confirmed without DNA. The CDR3 has 17 amino acids. Germline loops: CDR1 WSHSY, CDR2 SAAADI. This CDR3 is CASSDRDRADSNQPQHF.

V is TRBV30 and J is TRBJ2-3. CDR1 and CDR2 from the germline V gene are GTSNPN and SVGIG (reference sequence). The CDR3 totals 13 residues. This CDR3 reads CAWSVLATDTQYF.

The rearrangement uses TRBV11-1 and TRBJ2-7. In germline, CDR1 is SGHAT, CDR2 FQDESV (reference sequence). CDR3 length: 13 residues. CDR3 sequence reads: CASSLGDWFEQYF. The full variable domain, completed using reference TRBV11-1 and TRBJ2-7, is EAEVAQSPRYKITEKSQAVAFWCDPISGHATLYWYRQILGQGPELLVQFQDESVVDDSQLPKDRFSAERLKGVDSTLKIQPAELGDSAMYLCASSLGDWFEQYFGPGTRLTVT.